This TCR beta chain was sequenced for a study of blood T cell repertoires in COVID-19. Looking at the study overall: Samples of COVID-19 (acute and convalescent) were obtained from the United States, Italy and Spain.

This clone was observed a handful of times. Some clones are missing from TCRdb's copy, which holds only in-frame ones; the method was immunoSEQ multiplex PCR. This table has 250,000 or so clones, more than 75% appearing once. The trim removed 7 bases at V and 8 bases at J, leaving 10 bases unmatched. Germline V gene data show CDR1 as LNHDA and CDR2 as SQIVND (reference sequence). The CDR3 runs to 13 residues. The material sequenced was peripheral blood. The chain is built from TRBV19 and TRBJ1-2; 7 positions match TRBD1. The receptor was derived from a woman in her 70s with active or convalescent COVID-19. CDR3 in DNA: TGTGCCAGTAAGGAAGAGGGGGCCGGAGGCTACACCTTC. Translation: CASKEEGAGGYTF. Together with reference TRBV19 and TRBJ1-2, the CDR3 gives the full variable domain: DGGITQSPKYLFRKEGQNVTLSCEQNLNHDAMYWYRQDPGQGLRLIYYSQIVNDFQKGDIAEGYSVSREKKESFPLTVTSAQKNPTAFYLCASKEEGAGGYTFGSGTRLTVV.